Listed below are T cell receptor beta chains from one sample, sequenced in a study of blood T cell repertoires in COVID-19. Generated by immunoSEQ multiplex PCR, the TCRdb table keeps only in-frame clones and is missing some. This sample has 200,000 to 250,000 clones, with about 84% found just once. The specimen was peripheral blood. All receptors derive from a human donor in a cohort sampled during active COVID-19. Both conserved end residues are part of each CDR3. The order of the fields is V gene, D gene, clone size, J gene, CDR3 protein, CDR3 DNA. D genes are given only for firm matches. For some rows the clone size is stated as once, few or many, or as a class when expanded; others skip it.

>TRBV7-2|.|few|TRBJ1-2
CASSPEAGHGYTF
TGTGCCAGCAGCCCGGAAGCGGGGCATGGCTACACCTTC
>TRBV28|TRBD1|.|TRBJ1-2
CASSEGDRGYGYTF
TGTGCCAGCAGTGAAGGGGACAGGGGCTATGGCTACACCTTC
>TRBV2|.|.|TRBJ1-4
CAIKQGSQNEKLFF
TGTGCCATAAAGCAGGGAAGCCAGAATGAAAAACTGTTTTTT
>TRBV28|TRBD2|few|TRBJ2-7
CASSFPGAGYEQYF
TGTGCCAGCAGTTTTCCGGGAGCGGGGTACGAGCAGTACTTC
>TRBV24-1|TRBD1|once|TRBJ2-5
CATSDWPGGQETQYF
TGTGCCACCAGTGATTGGCCAGGGGGCCAAGAGACCCAGTACTTC
>TRBV7-6|.|.|TRBJ1-2
CASSPRGGEGYTF
TGTGCCAGCAGCCCTAGAGGGGGGGAGGGCTACACCTTC
>TRBV6-6|.|.|TRBJ1-6
CASSYRTAGNSPLHF
TGTGCCAGCAGTTACCGGACGGCGGGGAATTCACCCCTCCACTTT
>TRBV19|.|.|TRBJ2-5
CASSPGEETQYF
TGTGCCAGTAGTCCGGGTGAGGAGACCCAGTACTTC
>TRBV11-3|TRBD2|once|TRBJ2-2
CASSRGTSGTGGELFF
TGTGCCAGCAGCCGCGGGACTAGCGGGACTGGCGGGGAGCTGTTTTTT
>TRBV7-7|.|.|TRBJ2-2
CASSLVGGELFF
TGTGCTAGCAGCTTAGTCGGGGGGGAGCTGTTTTTT
>TRBV27|.|.|TRBJ1-2
CASSLRGSDYGYTF
TGTGCCAGCAGTTTGAGGGGGTCGGACTATGGCTACACCTTC
>TRBV27|.|.|TRBJ2-6
CASSPIETGANVLTF
TGTGCCAGCAGCCCCATCGAGACTGGGGCCAACGTCCTGACTTTC
>TRBV3-1/TRBV3-2|TRBD1|.|TRBJ2-5
CASSQDPGTGRETQYF
TGTGCCAGCAGCCAAGATCCCGGGACAGGCCGGGAGACCCAGTACTTC
>TRBV5-5|.|.|TRBJ2-7
CASSLRFATYEQYF
TGTGCCAGCAGCTTGCGGTTCGCGACCTACGAGCAGTACTTC
>TRBV11-3|TRBD2|.|TRBJ2-3
CASSTRRGGTDTQYF
TGTGCCAGCAGCACACGGCGGGGGGGCACAGATACGCAGTATTTT
>TRBV9|.|.|TRBJ2-3
CASSSGTTATDTQYF
TGTGCCAGCAGCTCAGGGACAACAGCCACAGATACGCAGTATTTT
>TRBV6-5|TRBD1|.|TRBJ1-2
CASSYGTGTGRYTF
TGTGCCAGCAGTTACGGTACCGGGACAGGACGCTACACCTTC
>TRBV27|.|.|TRBJ1-1
CASSPTGLRTEAFF
TGTGCCAGCAGTCCCACAGGGCTCCGCACTGAAGCTTTCTTT
>TRBV7-3|.|once|TRBJ2-1
CASSLSPGNEQFF
TGTGCCAGCAGCTTATCTCCGGGTAATGAGCAGTTCTTC
>TRBV15|.|.|TRBJ2-1
CATSRLLGRSYNEQFF
TGTGCCACCAGCAGGCTACTTGGGCGCTCCTACAATGAGCAGTTCTTC
>TRBV4-2|.|.|TRBJ2-2
CASSQDKMALLTGELFF
TGTGCCAGCAGCCAAGACAAAATGGCATTGCTCACCGGGGAGCTGTTTTTT
>TRBV21-1|.|.|TRBJ1-1
CASSNHPGRDAF
TGTGCCAGCAGCAACCACCCCGGGCGGGATGCGTTT
>TRBV5-1|TRBD1|.|TRBJ1-1
CASSGDSLNTEAFF
TGCGCCAGCAGCGGGGACAGTCTGAACACTGAAGCTTTCTTT
>TRBV9|TRBD2|.|TRBJ2-2
CASSPRRLAGAGELFF
TGTGCCAGCAGCCCCCGAAGGCTAGCGGGGGCCGGGGAGCTGTTTTTT
>TRBV28|.|few|TRBJ1-5
CASSSPARTASNQPQHF
TGTGCCAGCAGTTCCCCGGCCCGGACAGCAAGCAATCAGCCCCAGCATTTT
>TRBV5-6|.|.|TRBJ1-3
CASSLRTRYTGGNTIYF
TGTGCCAGCAGCTTAAGAACCCGGTATACCGGGGGAAACACCATATATTTT
>TRBV18|.|.|TRBJ1-1
CASSTGMNTEAFF
TGTGCCAGCTCCACCGGGATGAACACTGAAGCTTTCTTT
>TRBV21-1|.|once|TRBJ2-7
CASSKEGGTYEQYF
TGTGCCAGCAGCAAAGAGGGGGGGACCTACGAGCAGTACTTC
>TRBV18|TRBD1|few|TRBJ1-4
CASSSQGDLGEKLFF
TGTGCCAGCTCATCCCAGGGGGATCTCGGGGAAAAACTGTTTTTT